The source of this T cell receptor beta chain is a study of blood T cell repertoires in COVID-19. Produced via immunoSEQ multiplex PCR; TCRdb's table is partial and in-frame only. The sample lists more than 75,000 clones, 88% occurring once. The length of the CDR3 is 19 residues. Germline V gene lookup returns CDR1 ENHRY and CDR2 SYGVKD. Germline trimming cut 6 bases from V and 2 bases from J; bases unmatched to any gene: 16. The V call is TRBV10-3, the J call TRBJ2-3; 11 bases match TRBD2. The sample taken for sequencing was peripheral blood. The source is a woman of 80 years or more with active COVID-19. Written as DNA, the CDR3 is TGTGCCATCAGGGCTATTTCGGGACTAGCGGCGGGGGCCACAGATACGCAGTATTTT. It codes for CAIRAISGLAAGATDTQYF.